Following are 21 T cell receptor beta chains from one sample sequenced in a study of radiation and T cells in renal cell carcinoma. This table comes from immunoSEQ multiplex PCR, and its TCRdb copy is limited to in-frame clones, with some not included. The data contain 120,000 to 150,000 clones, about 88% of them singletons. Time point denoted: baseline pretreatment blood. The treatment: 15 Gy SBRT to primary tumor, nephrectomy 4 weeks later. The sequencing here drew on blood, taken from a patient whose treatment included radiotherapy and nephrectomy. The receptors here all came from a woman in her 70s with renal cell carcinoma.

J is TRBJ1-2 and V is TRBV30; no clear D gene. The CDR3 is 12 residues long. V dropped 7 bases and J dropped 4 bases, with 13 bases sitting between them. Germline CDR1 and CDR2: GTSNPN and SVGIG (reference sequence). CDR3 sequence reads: CALTPGGYGYTF. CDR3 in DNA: TGTGCCTTGACCCCTGGCGGCTATGGCTACACCTTC.

The CDR3 coding sequence is TGTGCCAGCAGTCAGGACAGGGCGGGCTATGGCTACACCTTC. This gives the protein CASSQDRAGYGYTF. The rearrangement links TRBV27 to TRBJ1-2; 8 nucleotides match TRBD1. CDR3 length equals 14 residues. Germline V gene lookup returns CDR1 MNHEY and CDR2 SMNVEV (reference sequence). Trimming removed 5 bases from V and 4 bases from J; junction bases left unmatched: 6.

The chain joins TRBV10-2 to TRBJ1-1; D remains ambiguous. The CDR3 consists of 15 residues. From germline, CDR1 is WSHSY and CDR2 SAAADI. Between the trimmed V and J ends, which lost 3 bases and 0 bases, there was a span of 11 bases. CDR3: CASSEGVSMNTEAFF. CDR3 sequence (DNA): TGCGCCAGCAGTGAAGGAGTGTCCATGAACACTGAAGCTTTCTTT.

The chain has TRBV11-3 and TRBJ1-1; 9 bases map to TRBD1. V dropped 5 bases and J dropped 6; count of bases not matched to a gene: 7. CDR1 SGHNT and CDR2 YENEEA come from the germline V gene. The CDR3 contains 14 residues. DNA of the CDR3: TGTGCCAGCAGCCCCGGACAGGGGAGCCCTGAAGCTTTCTTT. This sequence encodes CASSPGQGSPEAFF.

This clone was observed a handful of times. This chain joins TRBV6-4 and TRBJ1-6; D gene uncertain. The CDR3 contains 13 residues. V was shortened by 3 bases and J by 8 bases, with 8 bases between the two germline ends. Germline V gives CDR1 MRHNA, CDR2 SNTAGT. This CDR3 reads CASSEIFDSPLHF. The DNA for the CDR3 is TGTGCCAGCAGTGAGATTTTTGATTCACCCCTCCACTTT.

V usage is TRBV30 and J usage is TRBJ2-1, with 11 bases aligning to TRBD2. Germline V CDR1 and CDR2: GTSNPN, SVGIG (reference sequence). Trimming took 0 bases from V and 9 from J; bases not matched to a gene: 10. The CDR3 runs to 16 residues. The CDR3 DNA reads TGTGCCTGGAGTGTACGAGTAGCGGGGGGGCCGAGTGAGCAGTTCTTC. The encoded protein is CAWSVRVAGGPSEQFF.

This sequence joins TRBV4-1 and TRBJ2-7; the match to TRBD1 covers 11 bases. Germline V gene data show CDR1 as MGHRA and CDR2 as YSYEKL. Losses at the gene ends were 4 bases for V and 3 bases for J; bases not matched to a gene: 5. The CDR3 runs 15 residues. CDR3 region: CASSLSGQGDYEQYF. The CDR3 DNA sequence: TGCGCCAGCAGCCTCTCGGGACAGGGGGACTACGAGCAGTACTTC.

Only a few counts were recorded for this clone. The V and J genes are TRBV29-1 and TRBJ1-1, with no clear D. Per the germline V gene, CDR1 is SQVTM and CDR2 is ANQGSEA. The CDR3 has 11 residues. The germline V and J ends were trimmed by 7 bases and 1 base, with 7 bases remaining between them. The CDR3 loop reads CSGLGNTEAFF. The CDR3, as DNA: TGCAGCGGGTTGGGGAACACTGAAGCTTTCTTT.

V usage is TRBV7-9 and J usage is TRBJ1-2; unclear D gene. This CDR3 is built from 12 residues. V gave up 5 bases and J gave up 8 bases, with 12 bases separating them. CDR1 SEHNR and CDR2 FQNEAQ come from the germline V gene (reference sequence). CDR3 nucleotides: TGTGCCAGCAGCCCCCAGGTCGACGGCTACACCTTC. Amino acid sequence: CASSPQVDGYTF. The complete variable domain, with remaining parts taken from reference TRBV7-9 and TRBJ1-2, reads DTGVSQNPRHKITKRGQNVTFRCDPISEHNRLYWYRQTLGQGPEFLTYFQNEAQLEKSRLLSDRFSAERPKGSFSTLEIQRTEQGDSAMYLCASSPQVDGYTFGSGTRLTVV.

CDR3 DNA sequence: TGTGCCACCAGGGAGGGCAGGGCTGGCACAGATACGCAGTATTTT. This translates into CATREGRAGTDTQYF. J is TRBJ2-3 and V is TRBV15, with D possibly matching TRBD2 (6 bases). This CDR3 has 15 residues. V was pared by 6 bases and J by 1 base, with 14 bases between. Germline-derived CDR1 and CDR2 are LNHNV and YYDKDF (reference sequence).

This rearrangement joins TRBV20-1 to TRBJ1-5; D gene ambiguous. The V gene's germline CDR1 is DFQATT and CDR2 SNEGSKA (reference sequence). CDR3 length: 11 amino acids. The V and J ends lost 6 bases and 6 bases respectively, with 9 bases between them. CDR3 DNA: TGCAGTGCGGCGGAAGGTCAGCCCCAGCATTTT. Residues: CSAAEGQPQHF.

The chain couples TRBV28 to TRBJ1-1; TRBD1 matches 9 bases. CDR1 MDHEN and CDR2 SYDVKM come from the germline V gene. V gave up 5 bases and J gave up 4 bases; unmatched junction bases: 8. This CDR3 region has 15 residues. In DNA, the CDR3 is TGTGCCAGCAGTCAGCCGGGACAGGGCTTCACTGAAGCTTTCTTT. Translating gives CASSQPGQGFTEAFF.

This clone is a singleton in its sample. The CDR3 DNA reads TGCGCCAGCAGCCAAGACTTGGTGATCAGGGGCGAAAAACTGTTTTTT. This sequence encodes CASSQDLVIRGEKLFF. The gene calls are TRBV4-3 and TRBJ1-4, with a tentative D call TRBD1 (6 bases). The length of the CDR3 is 16 residues. Germline V gene sequence: CDR1 LGHNA, CDR2 YSLEER. V was shortened by 0 bases and J by 8 bases, with 16 bases between the two germline ends.

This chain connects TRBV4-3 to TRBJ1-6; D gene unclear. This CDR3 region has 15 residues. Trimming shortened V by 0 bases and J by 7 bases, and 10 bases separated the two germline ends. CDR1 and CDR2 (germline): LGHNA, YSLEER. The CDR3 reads CASSQDEGGNSPLHF. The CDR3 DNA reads TGCGCCAGCAGCCAAGATGAGGGAGGCAATTCACCCCTCCACTTT.

CDR3 amino acids: CAWSKGGNQPQHF. The CDR3 DNA follows: TGTGCCTGGAGTAAGGGGGGCAATCAGCCCCAGCATTTT. V is TRBV30 and J is TRBJ1-5; tentatively, D is TRBD1 (6 bases). V was trimmed by 2 bases and J by 2 bases, leaving 7 bases between them. Germline lookup yields CDR1 GTSNPN and CDR2 SVGIG (reference sequence). This CDR3 is 13 amino acids long.

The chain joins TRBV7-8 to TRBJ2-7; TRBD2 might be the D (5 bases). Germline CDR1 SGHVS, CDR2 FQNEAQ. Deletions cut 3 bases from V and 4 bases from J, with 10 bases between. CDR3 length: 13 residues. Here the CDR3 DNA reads TGTGCCAGCAGCTTGACCGGGAATTACGAGCAGTACTTC. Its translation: CASSLTGNYEQYF.

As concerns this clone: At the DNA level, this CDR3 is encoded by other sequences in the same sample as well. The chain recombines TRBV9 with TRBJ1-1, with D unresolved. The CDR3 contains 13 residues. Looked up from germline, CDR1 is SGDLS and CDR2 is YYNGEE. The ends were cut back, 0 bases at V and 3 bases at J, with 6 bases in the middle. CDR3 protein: CASSVGGDTEAFF. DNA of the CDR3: TGTGCCAGCAGCGTAGGTGGGGACACTGAAGCTTTCTTT.

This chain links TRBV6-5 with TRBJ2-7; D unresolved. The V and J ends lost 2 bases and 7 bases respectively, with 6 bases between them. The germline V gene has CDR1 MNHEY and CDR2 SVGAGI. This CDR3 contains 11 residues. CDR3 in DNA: TGTGCCAGCAGTTACCTGGGGGAGCAGTACTTC. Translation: CASSYLGEQYF.

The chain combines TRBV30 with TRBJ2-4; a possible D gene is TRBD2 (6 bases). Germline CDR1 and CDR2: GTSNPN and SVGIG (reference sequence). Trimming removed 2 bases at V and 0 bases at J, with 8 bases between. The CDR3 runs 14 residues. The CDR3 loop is CAWSPGLAKNIQYF. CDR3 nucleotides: TGTGCCTGGAGTCCGGGACTAGCCAAAAACATTCAGTACTTC.

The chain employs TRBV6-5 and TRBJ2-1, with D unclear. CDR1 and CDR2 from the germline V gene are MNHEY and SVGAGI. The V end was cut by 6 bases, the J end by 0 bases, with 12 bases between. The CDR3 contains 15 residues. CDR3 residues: CASSRTLSSYNEQFF. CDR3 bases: TGTGCCAGCAGCAGAACTTTAAGCTCCTACAATGAGCAGTTCTTC.

The CDR3 DNA reads as TGCGCCAGCAGCCAAGATTCGCGGGGGAGGTACGAGCAGTACTTC. As protein: CASSQDSRGRYEQYF. The rearrangement uses TRBV4-3 and TRBJ2-7; 7 bases fit TRBD2. CDR3 length: 15 amino acids. Germline V gene lookup returns CDR1 LGHNA and CDR2 YSLEER. The V gene end was trimmed by 0 bases and the J gene end by 4 bases; junction bases not matched to a gene: 6.